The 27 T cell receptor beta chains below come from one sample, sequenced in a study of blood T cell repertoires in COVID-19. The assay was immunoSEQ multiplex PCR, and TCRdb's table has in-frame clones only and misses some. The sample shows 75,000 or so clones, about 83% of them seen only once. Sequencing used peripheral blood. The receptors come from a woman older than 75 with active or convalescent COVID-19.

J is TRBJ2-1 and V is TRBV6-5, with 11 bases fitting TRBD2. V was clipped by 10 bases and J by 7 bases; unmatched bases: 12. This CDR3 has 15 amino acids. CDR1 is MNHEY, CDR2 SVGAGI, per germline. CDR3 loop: CATPRTSGFINEQFF. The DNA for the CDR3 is TGTGCCACTCCTCGGACTAGCGGGTTCATTAATGAGCAGTTCTTC.

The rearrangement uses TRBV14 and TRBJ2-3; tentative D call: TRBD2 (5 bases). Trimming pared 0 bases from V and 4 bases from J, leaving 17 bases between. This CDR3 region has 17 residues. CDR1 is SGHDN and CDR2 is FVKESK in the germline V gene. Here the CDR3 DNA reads TGTGCCAGCAGCCAAGATTCCGGACTCAGCCCCCCAGATACGCAGTATTTT. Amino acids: CASSQDSGLSPPDTQYF.

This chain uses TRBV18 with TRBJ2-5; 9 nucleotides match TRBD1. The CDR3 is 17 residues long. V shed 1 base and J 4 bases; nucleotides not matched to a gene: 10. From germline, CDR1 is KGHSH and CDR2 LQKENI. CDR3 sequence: CASSPLSGTGTGETQYF. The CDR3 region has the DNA TGTGCCAGCTCACCACTATCCGGGACAGGGACTGGAGAGACCCAGTACTTC.

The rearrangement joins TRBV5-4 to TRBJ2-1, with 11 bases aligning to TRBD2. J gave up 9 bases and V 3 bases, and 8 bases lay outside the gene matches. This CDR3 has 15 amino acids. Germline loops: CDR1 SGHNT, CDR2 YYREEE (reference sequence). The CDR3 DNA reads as TGTGCCAGCAGCTCAGGTAGCGGGGGGGCAGTTGAGCAGTTCTTC. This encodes CASSSGSGGAVEQFF.

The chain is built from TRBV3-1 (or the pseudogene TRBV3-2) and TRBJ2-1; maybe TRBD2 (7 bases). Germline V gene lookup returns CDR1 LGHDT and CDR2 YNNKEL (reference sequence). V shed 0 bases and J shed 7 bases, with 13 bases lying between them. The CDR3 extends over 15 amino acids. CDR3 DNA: TGTGCCAGCAGCCAAGAATTACGGGGGGCAAATGAGCAGTTCTTC. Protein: CASSQELRGANEQFF.

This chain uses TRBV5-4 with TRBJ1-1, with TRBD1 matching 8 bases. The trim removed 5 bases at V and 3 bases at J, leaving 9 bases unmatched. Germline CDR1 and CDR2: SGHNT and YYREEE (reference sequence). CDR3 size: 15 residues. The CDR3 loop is CASRRKGQVDTEAFF. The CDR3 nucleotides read TGTGCCAGCAGACGGAAGGGACAGGTGGACACTGAAGCTTTCTTT.

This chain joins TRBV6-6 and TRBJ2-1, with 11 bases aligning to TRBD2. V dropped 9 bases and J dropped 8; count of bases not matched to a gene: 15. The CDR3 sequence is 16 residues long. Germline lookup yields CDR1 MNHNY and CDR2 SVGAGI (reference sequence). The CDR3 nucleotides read TGTGCCAGTTCCTTTAGCGGGAGGGCCGGGGGCGATGAGCAGTTCTTC. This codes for CASSFSGRAGGDEQFF.

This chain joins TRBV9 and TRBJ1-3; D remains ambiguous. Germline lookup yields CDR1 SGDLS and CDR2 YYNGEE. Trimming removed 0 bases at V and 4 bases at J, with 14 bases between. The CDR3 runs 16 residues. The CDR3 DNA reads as TGTGCCAGCAGCGTAGGAGACAAAGGTCCCGGAAACACCATATATTTT. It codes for CASSVGDKGPGNTIYF.

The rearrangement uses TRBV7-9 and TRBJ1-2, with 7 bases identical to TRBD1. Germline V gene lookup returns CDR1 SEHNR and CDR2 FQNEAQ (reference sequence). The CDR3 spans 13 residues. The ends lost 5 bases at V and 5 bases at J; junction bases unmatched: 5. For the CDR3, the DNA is TGTGCCAGCAGCATCACAGGGGAATATGGCTACACCTTC. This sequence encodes CASSITGEYGYTF.

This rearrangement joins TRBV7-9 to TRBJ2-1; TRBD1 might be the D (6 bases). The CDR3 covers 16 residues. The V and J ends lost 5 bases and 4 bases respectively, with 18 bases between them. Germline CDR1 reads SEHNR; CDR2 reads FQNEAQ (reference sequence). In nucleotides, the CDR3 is TGTGCCAGCAGCGCATTACCGGGACATTCTTACAATGAGCAGTTCTTC. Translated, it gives CASSALPGHSYNEQFF.

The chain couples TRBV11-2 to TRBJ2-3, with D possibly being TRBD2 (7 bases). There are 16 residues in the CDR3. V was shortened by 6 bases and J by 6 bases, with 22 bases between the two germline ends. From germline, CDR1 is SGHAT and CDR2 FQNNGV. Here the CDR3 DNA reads TGTGCCAGCAGGCAAATGGATGAACGGGGGGCGGATACGCAGTATTTT. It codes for CASRQMDERGADTQYF. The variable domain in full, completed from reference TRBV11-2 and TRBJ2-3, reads EAGVAQSPRYKIIEKRQSVAFWCNPISGHATLYWYQQILGQGPKLLIQFQNNGVVDDSQLPKDRFSAERLKGVDSTLKIQPAKLEDSAVYLCASRQMDERGADTQYFGPGTRLTVL.

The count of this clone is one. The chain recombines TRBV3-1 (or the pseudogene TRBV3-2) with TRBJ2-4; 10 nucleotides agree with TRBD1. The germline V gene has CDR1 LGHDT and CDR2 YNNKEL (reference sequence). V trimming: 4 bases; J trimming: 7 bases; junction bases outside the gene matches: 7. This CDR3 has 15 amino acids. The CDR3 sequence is CASSLTPGQGNIQYF. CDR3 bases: TGTGCCAGCAGCCTGACTCCGGGACAGGGGAACATTCAGTACTTC.

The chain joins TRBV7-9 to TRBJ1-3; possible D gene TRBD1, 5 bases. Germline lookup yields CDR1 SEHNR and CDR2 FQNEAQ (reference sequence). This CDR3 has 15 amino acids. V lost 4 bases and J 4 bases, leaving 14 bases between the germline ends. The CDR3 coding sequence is TGTGCCAGCAGCTCCTTCTCCTCAGGGGGAAACACCATATATTTT. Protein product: CASSSFSSGGNTIYF.

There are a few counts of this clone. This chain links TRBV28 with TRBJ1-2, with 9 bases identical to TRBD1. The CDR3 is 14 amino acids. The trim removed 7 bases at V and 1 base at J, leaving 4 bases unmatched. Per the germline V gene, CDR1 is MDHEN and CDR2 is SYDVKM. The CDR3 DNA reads TGTGCCAGCAAAATGACAGGGGGTAACTATGGCTACACCTTC. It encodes CASKMTGGNYGYTF.

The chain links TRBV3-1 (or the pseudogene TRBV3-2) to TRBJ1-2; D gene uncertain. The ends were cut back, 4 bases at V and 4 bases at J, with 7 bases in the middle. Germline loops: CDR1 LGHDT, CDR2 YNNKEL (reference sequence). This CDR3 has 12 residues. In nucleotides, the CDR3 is TGTGCCAGCAGCCTGAGGCTCTATGGCTACACCTTC. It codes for CASSLRLYGYTF.

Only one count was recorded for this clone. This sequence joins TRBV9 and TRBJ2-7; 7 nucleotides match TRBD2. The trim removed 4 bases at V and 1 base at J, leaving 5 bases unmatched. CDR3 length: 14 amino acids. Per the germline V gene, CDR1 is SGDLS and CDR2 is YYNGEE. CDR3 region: CASSLSGASYEQYF. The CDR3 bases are TGTGCCAGCAGCCTCAGCGGGGCTTCCTACGAGCAGTACTTC.

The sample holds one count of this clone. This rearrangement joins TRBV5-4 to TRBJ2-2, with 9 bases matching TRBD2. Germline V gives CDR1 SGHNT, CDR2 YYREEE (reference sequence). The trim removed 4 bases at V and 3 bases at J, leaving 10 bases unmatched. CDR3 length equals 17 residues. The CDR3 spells CASSPAGVAGDTGELFF. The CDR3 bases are TGTGCCAGCAGCCCAGCCGGGGTAGCGGGAGACACCGGGGAGCTGTTTTTT.

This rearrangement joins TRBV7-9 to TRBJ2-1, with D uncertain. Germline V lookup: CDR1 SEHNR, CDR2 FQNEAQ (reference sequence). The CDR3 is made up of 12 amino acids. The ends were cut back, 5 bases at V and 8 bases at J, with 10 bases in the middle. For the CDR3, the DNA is TGTGCCAGCAGCGAAGCCCCCGATGAGCAGTTCTTC. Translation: CASSEAPDEQFF.

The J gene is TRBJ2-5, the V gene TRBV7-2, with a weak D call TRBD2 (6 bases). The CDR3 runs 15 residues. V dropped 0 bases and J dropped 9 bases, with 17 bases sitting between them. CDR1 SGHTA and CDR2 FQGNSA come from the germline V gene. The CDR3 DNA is TGTGCCAGCAGCTTAGCGGTCAGGCTGACGGGGGCCCAGTACTTC. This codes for CASSLAVRLTGAQYF.

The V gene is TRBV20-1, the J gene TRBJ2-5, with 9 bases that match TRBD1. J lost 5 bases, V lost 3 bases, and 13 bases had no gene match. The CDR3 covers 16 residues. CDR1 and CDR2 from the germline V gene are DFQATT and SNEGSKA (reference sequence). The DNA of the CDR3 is TGCAGTGCTAGTCCCGGGACAGGGATTTTAGGGGAGACCCAGTACTTC. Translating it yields CSASPGTGILGETQYF.

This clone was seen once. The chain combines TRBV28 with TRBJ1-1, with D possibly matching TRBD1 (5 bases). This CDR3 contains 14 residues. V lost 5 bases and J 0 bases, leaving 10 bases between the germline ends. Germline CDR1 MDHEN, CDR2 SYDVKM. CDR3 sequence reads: CASSGAGMNTEAFF. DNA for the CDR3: TGTGCCAGCAGTGGGGCAGGGATGAACACTGAAGCTTTCTTT.

DNA of the CDR3: TGTGCCTGGGTAGACAGGGCTGAAGCTTTCTTT. Translation: CAWVDRAEAFF. This sequence joins TRBV30 and TRBJ1-1, with 7 bases lining up with TRBD1. CDR3 length equals 11 residues. The V and J ends lost 5 bases and 6 bases, in that order; junction bases with no gene match: 3. Germline CDR1 GTSNPN, CDR2 SVGIG (reference sequence).

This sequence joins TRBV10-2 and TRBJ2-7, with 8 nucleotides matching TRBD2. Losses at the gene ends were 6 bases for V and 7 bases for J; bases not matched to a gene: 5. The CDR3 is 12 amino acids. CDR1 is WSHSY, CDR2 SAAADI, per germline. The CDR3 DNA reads TGCGCCAGCAGCGGACTAGCTAAGGAGCAGTACTTC. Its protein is CASSGLAKEQYF.

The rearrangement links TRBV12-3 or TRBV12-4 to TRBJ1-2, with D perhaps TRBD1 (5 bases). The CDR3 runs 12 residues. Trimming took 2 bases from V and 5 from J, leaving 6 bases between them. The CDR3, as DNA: TGTGCCAGCAGTTTACGGGGGTATGGCTACACCTTC. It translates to CASSLRGYGYTF.

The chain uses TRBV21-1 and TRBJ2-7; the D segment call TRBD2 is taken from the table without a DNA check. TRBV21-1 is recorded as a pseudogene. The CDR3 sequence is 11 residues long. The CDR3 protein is CASTLPYEQYF. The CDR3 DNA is TGTGCCAGCACCCTACCCTACGAGCAGTACTTC.

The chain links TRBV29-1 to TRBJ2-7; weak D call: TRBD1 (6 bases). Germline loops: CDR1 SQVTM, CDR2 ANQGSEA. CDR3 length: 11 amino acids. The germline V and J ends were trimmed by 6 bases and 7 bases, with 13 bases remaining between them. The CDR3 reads CSVGQSWEQYF. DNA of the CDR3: TGCAGCGTCGGACAGTCCTGGGAGCAGTACTTC.

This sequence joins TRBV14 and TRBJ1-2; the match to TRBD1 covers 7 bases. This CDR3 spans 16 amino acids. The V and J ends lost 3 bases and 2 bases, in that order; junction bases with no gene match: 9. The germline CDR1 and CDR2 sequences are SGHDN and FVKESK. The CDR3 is CASSQRGTVWNYGYTF. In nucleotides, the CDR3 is TGTGCCAGCAGCCAGAGAGGGACAGTTTGGAACTATGGCTACACCTTC.